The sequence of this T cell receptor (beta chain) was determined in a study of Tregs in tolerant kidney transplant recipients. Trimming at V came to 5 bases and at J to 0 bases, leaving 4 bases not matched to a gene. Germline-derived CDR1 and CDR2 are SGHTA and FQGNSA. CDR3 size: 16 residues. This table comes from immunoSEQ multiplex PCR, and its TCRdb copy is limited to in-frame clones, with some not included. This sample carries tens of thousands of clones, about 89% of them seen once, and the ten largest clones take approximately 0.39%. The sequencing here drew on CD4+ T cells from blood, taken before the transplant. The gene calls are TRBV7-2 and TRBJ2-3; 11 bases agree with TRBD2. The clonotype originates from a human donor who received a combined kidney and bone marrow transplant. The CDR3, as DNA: TGTGCCAGCAGCCTTGGACTAGCGGGTAGCACAGATACGCAGTATTTT. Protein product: CASSLGLAGSTDTQYF.